This TCR beta chain is from a study of beta chain features in type 1 diabetes (dated by TCRdb to between 2018 and 2020). Context from the whole study: Mean age, gender distribution, total cell number and subset yield were not different between patients and healthy donors. A total of over 95,000,000 sorted cells were examined across all samples, and RNA yield correlated strongly with the number of cells per subset. In the study, TCRB repertoires of sorted circulating CD4+ T cell subsets from recently diagnosed type 1 diabetes patients were compared with those of matched healthy donors. Regulatory and stem cell-like memory subsets were isolated from only 8 patients and roughly 8 healthy donors, whereas naive and central memory subsets came from all 30 or so donors. General study outcomes and caveats: Type 1 diabetes patients showed a moderate but significant shortening of TCRB CDR3 length in all four CD4+ subsets. HLA sub-analyses involved small numbers of individuals, so any influence of HLA type on TCRB rearrangement remained unresolved. Because cDNA rather than genomic DNA was sequenced, highly expressing activated cells could have been over-represented, although no difference in activation and CD3 levels was found between groups. Shorter templates might have been favored by PCR, but patient and control samples were amplified and corrected together, so both groups would have been affected equally by any skew. Naive, central memory and regulatory TCRB repertoires appeared to be more alike among patients than among healthy donors. At VDJ recombination sites, patients with type 1 diabetes made fewer insertions and deleted more nucleotides, a pattern implying thymic rearrangement abnormalities.

From each donor, a single peripheral blood sample of about 120 mL on average was drawn into heparinised tubes. A BD FACSAria II was used to sort naive, central memory, regulatory and stem cell-like memory CD4+ T cells with a panel that included CD45RO, CCR7, CD25, CD127, CD95 and CD27. All sorted populations exceeded 95% purity. PBMCs were isolated immediately by Lymphoprep density gradient centrifugation and stained directly without culture. Samples were stained and sorted in pairs, with one healthy donor and one patient per experiment, so that batch effects were minimized. All of the isolated RNA was reverse transcribed with the High Capacity cDNA Reverse Transcription Kit, so expressed TCRB transcripts were sequenced. Deep immunoSEQ sequencing was performed on naive, central memory and regulatory T cell samples, with an average of around 3.5 million total reads per sample. After sorted cells were lysed in RLT buffer, RNA was extracted with DNase-treated RNeasy Micro or Mini kits, with the choice depending on cell number. To prevent cross-contamination, each cell subset was processed individually, whereas patient and healthy donor samples were processed jointly. TCRB sequences were amplified from cDNA with the immunoSEQ multiplex PCR, producing 87-bp fragments spanning the CDR3 region. Sequencing of the amplicons was performed on the Illumina HiSeq platform. The authors processed their data as follows. Synthetic template baselines were used to correct PCR bias computationally, reads within Hamming distance 2 were collapsed, and singletons that could not be merged were discarded. Reads were aligned to IMGT to assign V, D and J genes, CDR3 length, and insertions or deletions at six rearrangement sites. Within each subset, clonotype counts were normalized to the number of sorted cells before true diversity and Gini coefficients were calculated with the tcR R package. The overlap coefficient, calculated on TCRB nucleotide sequences, was used to quantify repertoire sharing. Out-of-frame TCRB sequences from naive cells were analyzed as a proxy for the pre-selection repertoire. The clones in this table, taken by TCRdb from immuneACCESS, are in-frame only. Not every clone is retained; where verified, under half of the shortfall comes from an unresolved V gene, and the cause of the rest is unknown. V and J calls and clone size follow that table, whereas D and trimming were derived from the DNA. The sample contains roughly 500,000 clones, about an eighth of them found a single time. The top ten clonotypes cover about 0.042% of the sample.

This clone came up a few times. The specificity of this receptor is unknown. Per-base quality was not reported, and no clone a single base away is much larger than it. CDR1 and CDR2 are read off the germline V gene (reference sequence) as LNHDA and SQIVND. The CDR3 contains 12 residues, cysteine and phenylalanine counted. Just the 36-base CDR3 DNA is kept, in frame starting at base 1. The V and J ends are trimmed by 6 bases and 7 bases, leaving 12 bases between them. The source material was naive CD4+ T cells from blood. In the paper's terms, the cell subset or site label means: true naive CD4+ T cells. Recombination joined TRBV19 with TRBJ2-5; no D gene call is confident. This clonotype was obtained from a woman aged 18 to 35 in good health. The nucleotide sequence is TGTGCCAGTAGCCCTTACGTCGGGACCCAGTACTTC. Translation gives CASSPYVGTQYF.